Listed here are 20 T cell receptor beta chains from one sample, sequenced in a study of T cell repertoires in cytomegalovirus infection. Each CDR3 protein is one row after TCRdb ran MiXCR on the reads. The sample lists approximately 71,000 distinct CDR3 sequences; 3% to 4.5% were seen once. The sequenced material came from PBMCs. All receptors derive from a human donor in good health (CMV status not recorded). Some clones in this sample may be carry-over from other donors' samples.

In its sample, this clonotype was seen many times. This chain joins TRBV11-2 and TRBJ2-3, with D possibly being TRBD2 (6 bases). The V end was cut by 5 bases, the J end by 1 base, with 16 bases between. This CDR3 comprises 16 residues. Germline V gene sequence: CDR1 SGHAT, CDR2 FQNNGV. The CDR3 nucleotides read TGTGCCAGCAGCCCGGCTGGAGGGGTGGGCACAGATACGCAGTATTTT. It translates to CASSPAGGVGTDTQYF.

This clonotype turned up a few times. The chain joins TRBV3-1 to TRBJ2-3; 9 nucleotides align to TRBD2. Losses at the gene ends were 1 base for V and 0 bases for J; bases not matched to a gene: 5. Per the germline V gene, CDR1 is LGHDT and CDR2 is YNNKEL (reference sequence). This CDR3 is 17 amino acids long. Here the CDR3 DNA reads TGTGCCAGCAGCCAAGGCGGGACTAGCCCTAGCACAGATACGCAGTATTTT. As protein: CASSQGGTSPSTDTQYF.

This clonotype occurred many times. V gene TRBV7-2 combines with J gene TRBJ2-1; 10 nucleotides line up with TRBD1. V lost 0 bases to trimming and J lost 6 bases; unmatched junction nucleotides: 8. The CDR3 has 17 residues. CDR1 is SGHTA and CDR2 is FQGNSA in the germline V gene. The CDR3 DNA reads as TGTGCCAGCAGCTTAGCCCCCCCCGGGACAGGGGTCAATGAGCAGTTCTTC. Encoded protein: CASSLAPPGTGVNEQFF.

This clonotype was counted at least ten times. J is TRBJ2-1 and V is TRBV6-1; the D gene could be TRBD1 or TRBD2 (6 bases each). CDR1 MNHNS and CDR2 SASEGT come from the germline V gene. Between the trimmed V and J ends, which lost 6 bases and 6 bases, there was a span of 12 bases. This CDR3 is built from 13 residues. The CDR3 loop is CASRESGANEQFF. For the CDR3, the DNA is TGTGCCAGCAGGGAATCGGGGGCCAATGAGCAGTTCTTC.

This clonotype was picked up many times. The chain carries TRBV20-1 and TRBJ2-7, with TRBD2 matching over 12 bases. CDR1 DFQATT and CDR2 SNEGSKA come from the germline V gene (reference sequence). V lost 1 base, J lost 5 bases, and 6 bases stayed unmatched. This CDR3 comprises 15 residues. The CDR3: CSARVRLAGEHEQYF. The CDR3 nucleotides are TGCAGTGCTAGAGTTAGACTAGCGGGAGAACACGAGCAGTACTTC.

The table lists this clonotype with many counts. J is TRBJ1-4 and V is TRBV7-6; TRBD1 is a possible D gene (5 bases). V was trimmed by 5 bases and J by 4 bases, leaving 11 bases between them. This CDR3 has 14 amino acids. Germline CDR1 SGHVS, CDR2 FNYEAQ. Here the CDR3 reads CASSPTALNEKLFF. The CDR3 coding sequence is TGTGCCAGCAGCCCGACAGCGCTTAATGAAAAACTGTTTTTT.

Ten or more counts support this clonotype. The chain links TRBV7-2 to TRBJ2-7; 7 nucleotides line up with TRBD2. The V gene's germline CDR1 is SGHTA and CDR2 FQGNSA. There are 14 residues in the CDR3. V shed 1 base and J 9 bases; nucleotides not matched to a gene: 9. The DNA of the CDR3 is TGTGCCAGCAGCTTAGGACGGGGGGAGGGACGGCAGTACTTC. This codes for CASSLGRGEGRQYF.

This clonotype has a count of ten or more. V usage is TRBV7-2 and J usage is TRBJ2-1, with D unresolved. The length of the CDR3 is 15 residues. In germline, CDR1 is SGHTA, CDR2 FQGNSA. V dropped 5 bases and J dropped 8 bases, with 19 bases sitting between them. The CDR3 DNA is TGTGCCAGCAGCGGCGTGGCGTTCCTCACAGATGAGCAGTTCTTC. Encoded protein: CASSGVAFLTDEQFF.

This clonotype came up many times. Here the CDR3 DNA reads TGTGCCATCAGTGGAGAGGGAGAGCAGTACTTC. This translates into CAISGEGEQYF. The V and J genes are TRBV10-3 and TRBJ2-7; D possibly corresponds to TRBD2 (5 bases). V lost 4 bases, J lost 7 bases, and 8 bases lay in between. The CDR3 contains 11 residues. CDR1 is ENHRY and CDR2 is SYGVKD in the germline V gene.

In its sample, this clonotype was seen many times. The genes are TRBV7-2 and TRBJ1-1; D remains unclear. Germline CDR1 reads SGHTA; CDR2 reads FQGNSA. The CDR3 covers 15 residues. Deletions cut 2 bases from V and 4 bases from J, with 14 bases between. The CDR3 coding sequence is TGTGCCAGCAGCTTAAATGAGGGCGCGGTCACTGAAGCTTTCTTT. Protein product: CASSLNEGAVTEAFF.

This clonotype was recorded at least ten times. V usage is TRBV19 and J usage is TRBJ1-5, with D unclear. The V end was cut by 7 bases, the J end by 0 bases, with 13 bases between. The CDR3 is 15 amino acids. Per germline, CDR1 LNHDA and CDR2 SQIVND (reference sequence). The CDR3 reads CASTRKKSSNQPQHF. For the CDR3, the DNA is TGTGCCAGTACACGAAAGAAATCTAGCAATCAGCCCCAGCATTTT.

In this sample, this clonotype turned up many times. This chain's CDR3 is CASSTGGDTQYF. The CDR3 nucleotides are TGTGCCAGCAGCACCGGAGGAGATACGCAGTATTTT. The chain uses TRBV7-2 and TRBJ2-3; tentatively, D is TRBD2 (5 bases). Germline V gene data show CDR1 as SGHTA and CDR2 as FQGNSA. With 5 bases removed from V and 5 bases from J, the gap between germline ends came to 8 bases. There are 12 residues in the CDR3.

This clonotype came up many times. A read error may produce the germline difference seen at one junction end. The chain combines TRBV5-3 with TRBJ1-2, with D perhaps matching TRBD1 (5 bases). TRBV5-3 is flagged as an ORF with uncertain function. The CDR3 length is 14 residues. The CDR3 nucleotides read TGTGCCAGCAGCTCCCTGACAGTGGGCTATGGCTACACCTTC. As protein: CASSSLTVGYGYTF.

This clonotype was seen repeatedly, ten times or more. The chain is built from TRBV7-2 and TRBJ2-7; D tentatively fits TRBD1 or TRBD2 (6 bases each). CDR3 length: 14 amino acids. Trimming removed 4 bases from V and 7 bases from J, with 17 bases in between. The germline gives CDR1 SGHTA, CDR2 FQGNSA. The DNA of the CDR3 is TGTGCCAGCAGCTCTGAGCCGGGGGCCGCTGAGCAGTACTTC. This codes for CASSSEPGAAEQYF.

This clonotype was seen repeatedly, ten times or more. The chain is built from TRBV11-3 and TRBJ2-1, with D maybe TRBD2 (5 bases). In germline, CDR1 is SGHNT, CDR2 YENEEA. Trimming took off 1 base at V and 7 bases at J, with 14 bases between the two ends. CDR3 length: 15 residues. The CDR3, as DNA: TGTGCCAGCAGCTTAGGGCGGGCACTACAGAATGAGCAGTTCTTC. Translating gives CASSLGRALQNEQFF.

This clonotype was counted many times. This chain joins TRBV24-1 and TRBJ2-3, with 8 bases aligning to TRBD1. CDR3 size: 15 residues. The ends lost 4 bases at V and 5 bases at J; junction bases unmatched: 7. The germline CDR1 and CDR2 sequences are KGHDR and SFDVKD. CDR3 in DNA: TGTGCCACCAGTGAGCAATCAACAGGGGGAGATACGCAGTATTTT. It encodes CATSEQSTGGDTQYF.

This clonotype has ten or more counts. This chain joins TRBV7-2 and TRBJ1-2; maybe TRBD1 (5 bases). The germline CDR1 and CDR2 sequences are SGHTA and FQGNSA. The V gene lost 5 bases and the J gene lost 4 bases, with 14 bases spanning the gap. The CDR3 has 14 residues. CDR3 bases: TGTGCCAGCAGCCCAACCAGGGATACCTATGGCTACACCTTC. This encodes CASSPTRDTYGYTF.

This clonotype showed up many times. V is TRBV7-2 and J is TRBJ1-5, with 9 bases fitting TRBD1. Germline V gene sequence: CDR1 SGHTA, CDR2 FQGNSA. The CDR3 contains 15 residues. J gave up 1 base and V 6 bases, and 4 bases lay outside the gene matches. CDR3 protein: CASSRTGESNQPQHF. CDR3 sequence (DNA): TGTGCCAGCAGTCGGACAGGGGAAAGCAATCAGCCCCAGCATTTT.

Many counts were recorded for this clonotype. For the CDR3, the DNA is TGTGCCAGCAGCCGAACGGACAGATCTAACTATGGCTACACCTTC. Its translation: CASSRTDRSNYGYTF. The rearrangement joins TRBV6-5 to TRBJ1-2, with D tentatively TRBD1 (6 bases). This CDR3 is 15 amino acids long. Germline CDR1 reads MNHEY; CDR2 reads SVGAGI. V was shortened by 6 bases and J by 0 bases, with 14 bases between the two germline ends.

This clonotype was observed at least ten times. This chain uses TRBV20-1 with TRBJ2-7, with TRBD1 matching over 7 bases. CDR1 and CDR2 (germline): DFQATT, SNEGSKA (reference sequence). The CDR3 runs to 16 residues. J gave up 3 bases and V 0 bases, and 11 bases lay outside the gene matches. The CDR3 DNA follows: TGCAGTGCTAGAGATCTCATCACAGGGGCGTTCTACGAGCAGTACTTC. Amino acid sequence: CSARDLITGAFYEQYF.